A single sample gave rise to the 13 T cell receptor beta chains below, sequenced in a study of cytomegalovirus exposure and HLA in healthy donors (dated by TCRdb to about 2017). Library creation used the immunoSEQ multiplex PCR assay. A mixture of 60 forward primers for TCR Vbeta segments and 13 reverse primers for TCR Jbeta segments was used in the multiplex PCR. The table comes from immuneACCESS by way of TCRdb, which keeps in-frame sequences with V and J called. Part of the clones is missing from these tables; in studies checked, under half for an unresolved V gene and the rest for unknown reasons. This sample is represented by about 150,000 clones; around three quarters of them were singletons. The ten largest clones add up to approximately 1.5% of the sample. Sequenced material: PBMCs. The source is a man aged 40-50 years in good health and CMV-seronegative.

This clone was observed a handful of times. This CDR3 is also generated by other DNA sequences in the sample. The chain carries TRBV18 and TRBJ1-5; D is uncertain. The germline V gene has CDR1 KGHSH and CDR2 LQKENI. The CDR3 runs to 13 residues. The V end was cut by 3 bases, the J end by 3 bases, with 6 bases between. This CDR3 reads CASSPSYNQPQHF. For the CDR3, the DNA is TGTGCCAGCTCACCCAGTTACAATCAGCCCCAGCATTTT.

The chain's CDR3 is CSADLGQGWTEAFF. For the CDR3, the DNA is TGCAGCGCCGACCTAGGACAGGGCTGGACTGAAGCTTTCTTT. The chain couples TRBV29-1 to TRBJ1-1; 8 bases align to TRBD1. Trimming at V came to 7 bases and at J to 5 bases, leaving 12 bases not matched to a gene. Germline loops: CDR1 SQVTM, CDR2 ANQGSEA. This CDR3 is 14 amino acids long.

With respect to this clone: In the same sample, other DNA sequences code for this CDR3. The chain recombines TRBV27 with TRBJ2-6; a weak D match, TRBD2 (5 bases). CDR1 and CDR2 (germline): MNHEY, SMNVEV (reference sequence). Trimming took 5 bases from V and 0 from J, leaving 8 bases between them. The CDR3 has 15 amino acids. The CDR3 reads CASSPTSSGANVLTF. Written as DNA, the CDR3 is TGTGCCAGCAGTCCTACTAGCTCTGGGGCCAACGTCCTGACTTTC.

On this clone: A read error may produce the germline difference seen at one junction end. CDR3 DNA sequence: TGTTCCAGCAGGCCTACTAGCGGGAGTTATAACGGGGAGCTGTTTTTT. Its translation is CSSRPTSGSYNGELFF. This sequence joins TRBV7-9 and TRBJ2-2, with 11 nucleotides matching TRBD2. This CDR3 has 16 residues. Per the germline V gene, CDR1 is SEHNR and CDR2 is FQNEAQ (reference sequence).

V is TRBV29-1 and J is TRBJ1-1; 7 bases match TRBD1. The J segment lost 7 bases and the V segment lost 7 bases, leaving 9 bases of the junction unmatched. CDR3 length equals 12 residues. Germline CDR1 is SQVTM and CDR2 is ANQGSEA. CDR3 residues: CSGWGQPDEAFF. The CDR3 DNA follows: TGCAGCGGATGGGGACAGCCAGATGAAGCTTTCTTT.

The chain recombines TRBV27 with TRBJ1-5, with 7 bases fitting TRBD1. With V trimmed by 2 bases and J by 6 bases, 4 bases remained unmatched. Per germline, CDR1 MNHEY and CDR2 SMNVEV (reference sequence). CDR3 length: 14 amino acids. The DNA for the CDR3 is TGTGCCAGCAGTTTAGAAGGGGGCGGTCAGCCCCAGCATTTT. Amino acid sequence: CASSLEGGGQPQHF.

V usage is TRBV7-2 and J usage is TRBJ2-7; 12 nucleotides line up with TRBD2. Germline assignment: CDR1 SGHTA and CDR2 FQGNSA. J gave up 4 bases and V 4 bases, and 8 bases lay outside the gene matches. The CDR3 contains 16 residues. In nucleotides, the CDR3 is TGTGCCAGCAGCTCCGATACGACTAGCGGGAGATACGAGCAGTACTTC. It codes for CASSSDTTSGRYEQYF.

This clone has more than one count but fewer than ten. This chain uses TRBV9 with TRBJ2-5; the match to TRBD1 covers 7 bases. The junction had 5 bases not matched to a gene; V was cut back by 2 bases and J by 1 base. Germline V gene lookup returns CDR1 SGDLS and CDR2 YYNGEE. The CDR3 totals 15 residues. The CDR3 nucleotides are TGTGCCAGCAGCGTCCAGGGGACAGCCCAAGAGACCCAGTACTTC. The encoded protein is CASSVQGTAQETQYF.

The CDR3 region is CASSGRDSSGANVLTF. DNA for the CDR3: TGTGCCAGCAGCGGCCGGGACAGCTCTGGGGCCAACGTCCTGACTTTC. This chain links TRBV7-9 with TRBJ2-6, with 7 bases that match TRBD1. The germline V gene encodes CDR1 SEHNR and CDR2 FQNEAQ (reference sequence). Germline trimming cut 5 bases from V and 0 bases from J; bases unmatched to any gene: 4. This CDR3 spans 16 amino acids.

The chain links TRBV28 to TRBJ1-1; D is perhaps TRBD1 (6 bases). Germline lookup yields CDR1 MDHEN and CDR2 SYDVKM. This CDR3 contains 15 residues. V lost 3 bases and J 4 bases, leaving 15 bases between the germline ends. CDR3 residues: CASSFMGAPSTEAFF. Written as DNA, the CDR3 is TGTGCCAGCAGTTTTATGGGGGCGCCGTCCACTGAAGCTTTCTTT.

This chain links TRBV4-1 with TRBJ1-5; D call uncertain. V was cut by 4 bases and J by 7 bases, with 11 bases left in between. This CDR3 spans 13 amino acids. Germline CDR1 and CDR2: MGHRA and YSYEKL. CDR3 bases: TGCGCCAGCAGCCCAGCTTCGGGGCAGCCCCAGCATTTT. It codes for CASSPASGQPQHF.

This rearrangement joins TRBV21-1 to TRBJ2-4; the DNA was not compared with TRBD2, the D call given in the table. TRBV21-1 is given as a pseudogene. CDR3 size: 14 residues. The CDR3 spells CASSKKRGGDIQYF. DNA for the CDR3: TGTGCCAGCAGCAAAAAAAGGGGGGGGGACATTCAGTACTTC.

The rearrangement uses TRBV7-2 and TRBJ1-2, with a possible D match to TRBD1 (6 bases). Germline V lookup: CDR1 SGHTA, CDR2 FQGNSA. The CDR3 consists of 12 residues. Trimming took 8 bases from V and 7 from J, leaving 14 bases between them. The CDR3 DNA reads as TGTGCCAGCCGGTGGCAGGGGACTGGCTACACCTTC. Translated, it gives CASRWQGTGYTF.